The 28 T cell receptor beta chains listed next were all sequenced from one sample in a study of cytomegalovirus exposure and HLA in healthy donors. Clones were read by immunoSEQ multiplex PCR, and TCRdb kept only the in-frame ones, dropping some. The sample has some 160,000 clones; 88% are singletons. Sequencing was performed on PBMCs. Receptors originate from a man aged 18 to 30 in good health and CMV-seronegative.

This clone was counted once. The DNA of the CDR3 is TGTGCCACCGAGGTAGACAGTCCCGAGACAGATACGCAGTATTTT. This encodes CATEVDSPETDTQYF. The chain carries TRBV9 and TRBJ2-3, with D tentatively TRBD1 (5 bases). Germline CDR1 is SGDLS and CDR2 is YYNGEE. V lost 9 bases, J lost 3 bases, and 20 bases lay in between. This CDR3 is built from 15 residues.

About this clone itself: Germline and junction disagree at one end, which may indicate a read error. The CDR3 protein is CASSSYSAGTGGNVLTF. CDR3 coding DNA: TGTGCCAGCAGCTCCTACTCAGCCGGGACAGGGGGCAACGTCCTGACTTTC. The V call is TRBV2, the J call TRBJ2-6; 11 nucleotides align to TRBD1. This CDR3 comprises 17 residues. Germline values: CDR1 SNHLY, CDR2 FYNNEI.

The chain joins TRBV19 to TRBJ2-2, with D possibly matching TRBD1 (6 bases). Per the germline V gene, CDR1 is LNHDA and CDR2 is SQIVND (reference sequence). The CDR3 consists of 13 residues. The V end lost 7 bases, the J end lost 7 bases, and 13 bases lay between the germline ends. The CDR3 coding sequence is TGTGCCAGTAATTGGGGGCTTGGCGGGGAGCTGTTTTTT. Translation: CASNWGLGGELFF.

This clone showed up just once. This rearrangement joins TRBV27 to TRBJ2-4, with TRBD1 as a possible D gene (6 bases). The CDR3 is 17 amino acids. V shed 0 bases and J shed 8 bases, with 20 bases lying between them. Germline lookup yields CDR1 MNHEY and CDR2 SMNVEV (reference sequence). The CDR3: CASSLSITGTRSYIQYF. The CDR3 DNA is TGTGCCAGCAGTTTATCGATCACCGGGACAAGGTCGTACATTCAGTACTTC.

V is TRBV5-4 and J is TRBJ1-2; D uncertain. CDR1 and CDR2 from the germline V gene are SGHNT and YYREEE (reference sequence). The CDR3 consists of 15 residues. Trimming removed 7 bases from V and 8 bases from J, with 24 bases in between. The CDR3 region has the DNA TGTGCCAGCCTCCGGCTTGAGGCCCGATATCACGGCTACACCTTC. Its protein is CASLRLEARYHGYTF.

J is TRBJ2-7 and V is TRBV7-9; TRBD1 aligns across 8 bases. The ends lost 2 bases at V and 7 bases at J; junction bases unmatched: 4. Looked up from germline, CDR1 is SEHNR and CDR2 is FQNEAQ (reference sequence). CDR3 size: 13 residues. CDR3 sequence (DNA): TGTGCCAGCAGCTTAATCAGGGGGCGAGAGCAGTACGTC. Its translation: CASSLIRGREQYV.

About this clone: This same CDR3 is encoded by further DNA sequences in the sample. This chain connects TRBV5-1 to TRBJ1-1; 8 bases match TRBD1. There are 13 residues in the CDR3. Germline-derived CDR1 and CDR2 are SGHRS and YFSETQ. Unmatched junction bases numbered 3, after V lost 4 bases and J lost 4 bases. CDR3 amino acids: CASSLTGATEAFF. CDR3 nucleotides: TGCGCCAGCAGCCTGACAGGGGCCACTGAAGCTTTCTTT.

V and J are TRBV27 and TRBJ2-1, with a tentative D call TRBD1 (6 bases). Trimming took off 1 base at V and 4 bases at J, with 11 bases between the two ends. This CDR3 is 15 amino acids long. The germline V gene has CDR1 MNHEY and CDR2 SMNVEV (reference sequence). CDR3 DNA sequence: TGTGCCAGCAGTTTATTGCCAGGGGCTTACAATGAGCAGTTCTTC. Its translation is CASSLLPGAYNEQFF.

The chain employs TRBV2 and TRBJ2-1, with D unresolved. The CDR3 has 15 amino acids. Trimming shortened V by 3 bases and J by 3 bases, and 12 bases separated the two germline ends. Looked up from germline, CDR1 is SNHLY and CDR2 is FYNNEI. DNA of the CDR3: TGTGCCAGCAGTGAGCGGTTAAGATACTACAATGAGCAGTTCTTC. Its protein product is CASSERLRYYNEQFF.

V usage is TRBV28 and J usage is TRBJ2-2; D perhaps matches TRBD1 (5 bases). Trimming took off 6 bases at V and 6 bases at J, with 11 bases between the two ends. The length of the CDR3 is 13 residues. Germline values: CDR1 MDHEN, CDR2 SYDVKM. The CDR3 here is CASRVQGPGELFF. DNA for the CDR3: TGTGCCAGCAGGGTCCAGGGTCCCGGGGAGCTGTTTTTT.

V and J are TRBV28 and TRBJ1-4; tentatively, D is TRBD1 (5 bases). Between the trimmed V and J ends, which lost 6 bases and 2 bases, there was a span of 10 bases. CDR1 MDHEN and CDR2 SYDVKM come from the germline V gene. The CDR3 loop spans 14 amino acids. As DNA, the CDR3 is TGTGCCAGCAGAAAACAGGATACTAATGAAAAACTGTTTTTT. As protein: CASRKQDTNEKLFF.

The chain recombines TRBV30 with TRBJ1-5; no firm D call. V was clipped by 1 base and J by 2 bases, with 9 bases between them. CDR3 length: 14 amino acids. Per germline, CDR1 GTSNPN and CDR2 SVGIG (reference sequence). CDR3 nucleotides: TGTGCCTGGAGTGGGTTGCAGGGCAATCAGCCCCAGCATTTT. Its translation: CAWSGLQGNQPQHF. Drawing the rest from reference TRBV30 and TRBJ1-5, the complete variable domain is SQTIHQWPATLVQPVGSPLSLECTVEGTSNPNLYWYRQAAGRGLQLLFYSVGIGQISSEVPQNLSASRPQDRQFILSSKKLLLSDSGFYLCAWSGLQGNQPQHFGDGTRLSIL.

This sequence joins TRBV27 and TRBJ2-7; the D gene is possibly TRBD2 (5 bases). V was clipped by 8 bases and J by 6 bases, with 20 bases between them. This CDR3 spans 14 amino acids. CDR1 and CDR2 (germline): MNHEY, SMNVEV (reference sequence). Here the CDR3 reads CASAPGNFQAEQYF. The CDR3 DNA follows: TGTGCCAGCGCGCCGGGGAACTTCCAGGCCGAGCAGTACTTC.

This chain joins TRBV27 and TRBJ1-1, with 9 bases that match TRBD1. V shed 8 bases and J 7 bases; nucleotides not matched to a gene: 8. Germline CDR1 MNHEY, CDR2 SMNVEV (reference sequence). This CDR3 is 13 amino acids long. This CDR3 is CASRTGDTREAFF. The CDR3 DNA reads TGTGCCAGCCGGACAGGGGATACGCGTGAAGCTTTCTTT.

The V and J genes are TRBV23-1 and TRBJ2-7, with D tentatively TRBD1 (6 bases). TRBV23-1 falls under the ORF class, with uncertain function. This CDR3 contains 13 residues. V was trimmed by 4 bases and J by 6 bases, leaving 13 bases between them. In nucleotides, the CDR3 is TGCGCCAGCAGTCCCAAGGGGGTATGCGAGCAGTACGTC. Translated, it gives CASSPKGVCEQYV.

In this sample, this clone turned up once. The chain employs TRBV10-2 and TRBJ2-5; D unresolved. V was cut by 7 bases and J by 1 base, with 4 bases left in between. Germline V lookup: CDR1 WSHSY, CDR2 SAAADI. The length of the CDR3 is 11 residues. The CDR3 DNA is TGCGCCAGCACCGGCCAAGAGACCCAGTACTTC. As protein: CASTGQETQYF.

As DNA, the CDR3 is TGTGCCAGCAGCTTAGAGTCAGGGTGGACGAGCAATCAGCCCCAGCATTTT. This sequence encodes CASSLESGWTSNQPQHF. The genes are TRBV7-9 and TRBJ1-5; TRBD1 might be the D (5 bases). Germline CDR1 and CDR2: SEHNR and FQNEAQ (reference sequence). The CDR3 consists of 17 residues. Trimming shortened V by 1 base and J by 1 base, and 14 bases separated the two germline ends.

The chain has TRBV19 and TRBJ2-2, with 7 nucleotides matching TRBD2. The germline V gene encodes CDR1 LNHDA and CDR2 SQIVND (reference sequence). V trimming: 1 base; J trimming: 2 bases; junction bases outside the gene matches: 4. This CDR3 has 16 residues. In DNA form, the CDR3 reads TGTGCCAGTAGTATAGGTCTAGCGGTAAACACCGGGGAGCTGTTTTTT. This translates into CASSIGLAVNTGELFF.

The chain joins TRBV29-1 to TRBJ2-3; 7 bases line up with TRBD2. The CDR3 contains 13 residues. V lost 5 bases and J lost 7; bases outside the gene matches: 9. The germline V gene has CDR1 SQVTM and CDR2 ANQGSEA. CDR3 in amino acids: CSVPSGARNTQYF. In nucleotides, the CDR3 is TGCAGCGTTCCCAGCGGGGCAAGGAATACGCAGTATTTT.

This clone was recorded only once. This chain uses TRBV5-8 with TRBJ2-1; D perhaps matches TRBD1 (7 bases). Germline V gene lookup returns CDR1 SGHTS and CDR2 YDEGEE. V was clipped by 1 base and J by 6 bases, with 17 bases between them. The CDR3 is 16 residues long. CDR3 sequence reads: CASSLRRGAGGNEQFF. DNA of the CDR3: TGTGCCAGCAGCTTGAGGAGGGGGGCAGGGGGCAATGAGCAGTTCTTC.

The rearrangement uses TRBV5-4 and TRBJ2-5; TRBD1 matches 9 bases. This CDR3 is 15 amino acids long. CDR1 is SGHNT, CDR2 YYREEE, per germline (reference sequence). Trimming at V came to 4 bases and at J to 3 bases, leaving 7 bases not matched to a gene. CDR3 nucleotides: TGTGCCAGCAGCCCTACAGGGGGCGCGGAAGAGACCCAGTACTTC. This encodes CASSPTGGAEETQYF.

The genes are TRBV28 and TRBJ1-5; unclear D gene. Per the germline V gene, CDR1 is MDHEN and CDR2 is SYDVKM. The CDR3 is made up of 14 amino acids. The ends were cut back, 7 bases at V and 0 bases at J, with 10 bases in the middle. The CDR3 DNA sequence: TGTGCCAGCATACCGGGGAGTAGCAATCAGCCCCAGCATTTT. This gives the protein CASIPGSSNQPQHF.

The rearrangement joins TRBV7-9 to TRBJ1-4; a weak D match, TRBD1 (6 bases). Trimming stripped 5 bases from V and 8 bases from J, with 18 bases between. The CDR3 length is 15 residues. Germline assignment: CDR1 SEHNR and CDR2 FQNEAQ (reference sequence). The CDR3 here is CASSPMGQQAEKLFF. The DNA for the CDR3 is TGTGCCAGCAGCCCGATGGGACAACAGGCCGAAAAACTGTTTTTT.

The chain combines TRBV15 with TRBJ1-5; 8 nucleotides line up with TRBD1. V gave up 3 bases and J gave up 7 bases; unmatched junction bases: 8. Germline CDR1 LNHNV, CDR2 YYDKDF (reference sequence). The CDR3 sequence is 15 residues long. The CDR3 nucleotides read TGTGCCACCAGCAGCAACAGGGGGATTGGACAGCCCCAGCATTTT. This codes for CATSSNRGIGQPQHF.

The V call is TRBV11-3, the J call TRBJ1-6; no firm D call. CDR1 and CDR2 from the germline V gene are SGHNT and YENEEA. Trimming took off 4 bases at V and 5 bases at J, with 6 bases between the two ends. CDR3 size: 13 residues. The CDR3 region is CASSSGDNSPLHF. The CDR3 DNA is TGTGCCAGCAGCTCCGGGGATAATTCACCCCTCCACTTT. Together with reference TRBV11-3 and TRBJ1-6, the CDR3 gives the full variable domain: EAGVVQSPRYKIIEKKQPVAFWCNPISGHNTLYWYLQNLGQGPELLIRYENEEAVDDSQLPKDRFSAERLKGVDSTLKIQPAELGDSAVYLCASSSGDNSPLHFGNGTRLTVT.

The chain uses TRBV19 and TRBJ2-5; the D gene is possibly TRBD2 (6 bases). CDR1 is LNHDA and CDR2 is SQIVND in the germline V gene (reference sequence). Between the trimmed V and J ends, which lost 8 bases and 4 bases, there was a span of 17 bases. CDR3 size: 14 residues. The CDR3 DNA sequence: TGTGCCAGTTCCAGTTGGGGGGTAGGAGAGACCCAGTACTTC. The encoded protein is CASSSWGVGETQYF.

This chain connects TRBV29-1 to TRBJ1-5; a possible D gene is TRBD1 (6 bases). CDR3 length: 13 residues. The V and J ends lost 6 bases and 3 bases respectively, with 12 bases between them. Germline V gene data show CDR1 as SQVTM and CDR2 as ANQGSEA. CDR3 sequence: CSVEQGFNQPQHF. As DNA, the CDR3 is TGCAGCGTAGAACAGGGATTCAATCAGCCCCAGCATTTT.

The J gene is TRBJ1-3, the V gene TRBV6-1, with D tentatively TRBD1 (5 bases). V was cut by 4 bases and J by 0 bases, with 10 bases left in between. This CDR3 contains 15 residues. The germline CDR1 and CDR2 sequences are MNHNS and SASEGT. The CDR3 reads CASSGQSGSGNTIYF. As DNA, the CDR3 is TGTGCCAGCAGTGGACAGTCTGGCTCTGGAAACACCATATATTTT.